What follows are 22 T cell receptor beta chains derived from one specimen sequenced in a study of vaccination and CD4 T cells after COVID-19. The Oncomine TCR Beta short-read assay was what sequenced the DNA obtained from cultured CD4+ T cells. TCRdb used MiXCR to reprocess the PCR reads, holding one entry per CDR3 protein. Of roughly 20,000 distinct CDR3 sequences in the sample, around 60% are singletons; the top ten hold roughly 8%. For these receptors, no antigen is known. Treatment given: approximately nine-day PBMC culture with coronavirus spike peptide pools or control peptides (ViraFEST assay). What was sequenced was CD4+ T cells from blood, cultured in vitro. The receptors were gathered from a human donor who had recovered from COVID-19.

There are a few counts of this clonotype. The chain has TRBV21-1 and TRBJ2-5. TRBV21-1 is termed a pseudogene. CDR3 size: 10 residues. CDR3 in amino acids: CASSKFPQYF. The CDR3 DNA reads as TGTGCCAGCAGCAAATTTCCCCAGTACTTC.

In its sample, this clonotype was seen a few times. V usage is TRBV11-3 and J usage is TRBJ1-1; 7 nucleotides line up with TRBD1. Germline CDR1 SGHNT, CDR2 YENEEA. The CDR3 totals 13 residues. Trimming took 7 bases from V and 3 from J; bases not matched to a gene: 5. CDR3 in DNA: TGTGCCAGCACCGCAGACAGGGACACTGAAGCTTTCTTT. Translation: CASTADRDTEAFF.

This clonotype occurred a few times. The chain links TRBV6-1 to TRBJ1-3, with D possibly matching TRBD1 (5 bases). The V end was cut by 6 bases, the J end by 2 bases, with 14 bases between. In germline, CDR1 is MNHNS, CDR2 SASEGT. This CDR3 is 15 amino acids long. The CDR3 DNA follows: TGTGCCAGCAGACGAAGCCAGGGCACTGGAAACACCATATATTTT. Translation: CASRRSQGTGNTIYF.

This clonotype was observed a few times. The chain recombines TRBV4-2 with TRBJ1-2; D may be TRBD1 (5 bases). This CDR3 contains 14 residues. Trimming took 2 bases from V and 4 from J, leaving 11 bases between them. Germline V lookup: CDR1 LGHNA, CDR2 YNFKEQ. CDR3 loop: CASSQWGEGYGYTF. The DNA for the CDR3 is TGTGCCAGCAGCCAATGGGGGGAGGGCTATGGCTACACCTTC.

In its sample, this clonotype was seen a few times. CDR3 loop: CAWSSGSNQPQHF. The CDR3 nucleotides are TGTGCCTGGAGTAGCGGAAGCAATCAGCCCCAGCATTTT. The chain is built from TRBV30 and TRBJ1-5; D call uncertain. Germline V CDR1 and CDR2: GTSNPN, SVGIG (reference sequence). The CDR3 totals 13 residues. The germline V and J ends were trimmed by 2 bases and 1 base, with 6 bases remaining between them.

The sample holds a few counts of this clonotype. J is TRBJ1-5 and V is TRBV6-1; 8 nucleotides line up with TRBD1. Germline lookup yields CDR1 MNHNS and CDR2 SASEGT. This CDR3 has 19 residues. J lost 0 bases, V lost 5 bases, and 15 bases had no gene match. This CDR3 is CASSLPWAGGLYSNQPQHF. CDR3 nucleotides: TGTGCCAGCAGTCTCCCTTGGGCAGGGGGCCTTTATAGCAATCAGCCCCAGCATTTT.

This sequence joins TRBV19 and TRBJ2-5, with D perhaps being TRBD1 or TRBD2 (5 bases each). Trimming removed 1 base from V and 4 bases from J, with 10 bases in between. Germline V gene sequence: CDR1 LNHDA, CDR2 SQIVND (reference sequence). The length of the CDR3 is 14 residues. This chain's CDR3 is CASSIAVGGETQYF. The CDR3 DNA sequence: TGTGCCAGTAGTATAGCGGTTGGGGGAGAGACCCAGTACTTC.

CDR3 sequence (DNA): TGTGCCAGTAGTATAACCCCGGTGACTGGAAACACCATATATTTT. Its translation is CASSITPVTGNTIYF. The genes are TRBV19 and TRBJ1-3; D ambiguous. V was shortened by 2 bases and J by 2 bases, with 10 bases between the two germline ends. Germline loops: CDR1 LNHDA, CDR2 SQIVND (reference sequence). This CDR3 comprises 15 residues.

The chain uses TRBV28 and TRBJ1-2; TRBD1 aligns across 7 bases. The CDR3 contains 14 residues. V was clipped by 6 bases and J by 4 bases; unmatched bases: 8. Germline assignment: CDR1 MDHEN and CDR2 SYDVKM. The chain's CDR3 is CASSPGGGGYGYTF. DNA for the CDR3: TGTGCCAGCAGCCCAGGGGGTGGAGGCTATGGCTACACCTTC.

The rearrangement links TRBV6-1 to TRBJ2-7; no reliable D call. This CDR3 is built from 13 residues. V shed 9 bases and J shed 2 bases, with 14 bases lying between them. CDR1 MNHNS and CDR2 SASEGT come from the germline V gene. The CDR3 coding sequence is TGTGCCAGTCGAAGAGCTGGACCCTACGAGCAGTACTTC. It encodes CASRRAGPYEQYF.

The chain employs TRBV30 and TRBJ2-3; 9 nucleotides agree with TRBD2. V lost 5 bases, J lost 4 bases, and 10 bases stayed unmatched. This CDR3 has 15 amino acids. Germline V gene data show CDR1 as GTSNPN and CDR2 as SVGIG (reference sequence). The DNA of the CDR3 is TGTGCCTGGGGTAAACGGGGACTAGCTGCAGATACGCAGTATTTT. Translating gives CAWGKRGLAADTQYF.

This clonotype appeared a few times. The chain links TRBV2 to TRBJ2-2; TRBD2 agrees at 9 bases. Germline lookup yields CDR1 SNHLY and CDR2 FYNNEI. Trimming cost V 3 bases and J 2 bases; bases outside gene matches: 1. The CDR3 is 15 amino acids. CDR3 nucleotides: TGTGCCAGCAGTGAGACTAGCGGTAACACCGGGGAGCTGTTTTTT. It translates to CASSETSGNTGELFF.

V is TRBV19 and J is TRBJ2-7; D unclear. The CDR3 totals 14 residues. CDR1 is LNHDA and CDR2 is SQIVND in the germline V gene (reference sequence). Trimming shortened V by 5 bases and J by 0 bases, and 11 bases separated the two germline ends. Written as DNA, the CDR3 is TGTGCCAGTAGTTCATTAGAAGGCTCCTACGAGCAGTACTTC. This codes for CASSSLEGSYEQYF.

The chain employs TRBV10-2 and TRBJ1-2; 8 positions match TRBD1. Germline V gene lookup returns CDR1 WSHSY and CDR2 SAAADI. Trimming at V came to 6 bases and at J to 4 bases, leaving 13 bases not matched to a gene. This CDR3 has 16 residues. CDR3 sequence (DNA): TGCGCCAGCAGGGAAACTCACAGGGGGAAAGGCTATGGCTACACCTTC. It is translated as CASRETHRGKGYGYTF.

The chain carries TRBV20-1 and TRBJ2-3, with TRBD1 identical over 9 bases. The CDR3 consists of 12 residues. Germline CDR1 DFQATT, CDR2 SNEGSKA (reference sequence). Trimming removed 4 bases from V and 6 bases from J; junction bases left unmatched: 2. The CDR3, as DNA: TGCAGTGCTACTGGACAGGGGGATACGCAGTATTTT. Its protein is CSATGQGDTQYF.

CDR3 nucleotides: TGTGCCAGCAGTTTCTACGGGAGGGGCGATGAGCAGTTCTTC. It translates to CASSFYGRGDEQFF. This chain connects TRBV27 to TRBJ2-1, with 8 bases aligning to TRBD2. J lost 8 bases, V lost 3 bases, and 6 bases had no gene match. Germline CDR1 and CDR2: MNHEY and SMNVEV (reference sequence). The CDR3 runs 14 residues.

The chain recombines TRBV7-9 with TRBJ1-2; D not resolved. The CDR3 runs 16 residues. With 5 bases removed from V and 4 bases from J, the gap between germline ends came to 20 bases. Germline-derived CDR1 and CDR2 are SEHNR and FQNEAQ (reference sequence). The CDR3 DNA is TGTGCCAGCAGCCTAGGTCTGGGCTTCTCCTTCTATGGCTACACCTTC. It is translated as CASSLGLGFSFYGYTF.

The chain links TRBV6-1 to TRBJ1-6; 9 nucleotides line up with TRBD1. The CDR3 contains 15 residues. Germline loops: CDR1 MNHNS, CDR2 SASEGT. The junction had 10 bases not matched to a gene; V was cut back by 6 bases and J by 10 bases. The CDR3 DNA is TGTGCCAGCAGCAGACAGGGGGGATTTGGGTCACCCCTCCACTTT. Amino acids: CASSRQGGFGSPLHF.

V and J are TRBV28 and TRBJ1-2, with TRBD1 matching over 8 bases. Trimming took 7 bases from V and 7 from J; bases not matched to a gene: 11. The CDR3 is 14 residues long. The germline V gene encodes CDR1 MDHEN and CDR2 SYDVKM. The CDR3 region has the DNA TGTGCCAGCATGTATGACGGACAGGGTCGTGGCTACACCTTC. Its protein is CASMYDGQGRGYTF.

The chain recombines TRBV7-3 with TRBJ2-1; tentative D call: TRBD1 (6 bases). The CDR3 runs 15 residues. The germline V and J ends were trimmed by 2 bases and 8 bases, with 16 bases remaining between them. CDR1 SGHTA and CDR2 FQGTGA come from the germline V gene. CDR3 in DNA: TGTGCCAGCAGCTTACAGGGGCCCGGTTTGGATGAGCAGTTCTTC. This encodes CASSLQGPGLDEQFF.

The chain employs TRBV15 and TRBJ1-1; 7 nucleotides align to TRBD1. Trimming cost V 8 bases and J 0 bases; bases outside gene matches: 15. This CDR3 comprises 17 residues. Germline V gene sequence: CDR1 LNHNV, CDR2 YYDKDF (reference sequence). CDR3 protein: CATATGNFPTMNTEAFF. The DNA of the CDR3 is TGTGCCACCGCGACAGGGAACTTCCCTACGATGAACACTGAAGCTTTCTTT. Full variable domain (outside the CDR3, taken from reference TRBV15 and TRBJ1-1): DAMVIQNPRYQVTQFGKPVTLSCSQTLNHNVMYWYQQKSSQAPKLLFHYYDKDFNNEADTPDNFQSRRPNTSFCFLDIRSPGLGDTAMYLCATATGNFPTMNTEAFFGQGTRLTVV.

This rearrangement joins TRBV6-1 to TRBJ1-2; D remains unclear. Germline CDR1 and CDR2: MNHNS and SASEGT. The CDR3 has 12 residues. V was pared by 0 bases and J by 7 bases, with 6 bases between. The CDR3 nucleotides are TGTGCCAGCAGTGAAGCTTGGGGTGGCTACACCTTC. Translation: CASSEAWGGYTF.